The clone carrying this T cell receptor (beta chain) was observed at least ten times. Germline V CDR1 and CDR2: GTSNPN, SVGIG (reference sequence). V lost 5 bases, J lost 9 bases, and 13 bases stayed unmatched. The length of the CDR3 is 14 residues. What was sequenced were expressed TCRB transcripts, since all of the isolated RNA had been reverse transcribed. Some clones are missing from TCRdb's copy, which holds only in-frame ones; the method was immunoSEQ multiplex PCR. The data hold 140,000 or so clones, with roughly a tenth observed a single time. This entry comes from a study of beta chain features in type 1 diabetes. Sort purity for all populations was recorded as exceeding 98%.

The receptor was isolated from a man between 18 and 35 years old in good health. The sequenced material came from naive CD4+ T cells from blood. J is TRBJ2-4 and V is TRBV30, with 7 bases aligning to TRBD1. In DNA, the CDR3 is TGTGCCTGGTCTGGGTCAGGGGGTGAGAGCATTCAGTACTTC. It translates to CAWSGSGGESIQYF.